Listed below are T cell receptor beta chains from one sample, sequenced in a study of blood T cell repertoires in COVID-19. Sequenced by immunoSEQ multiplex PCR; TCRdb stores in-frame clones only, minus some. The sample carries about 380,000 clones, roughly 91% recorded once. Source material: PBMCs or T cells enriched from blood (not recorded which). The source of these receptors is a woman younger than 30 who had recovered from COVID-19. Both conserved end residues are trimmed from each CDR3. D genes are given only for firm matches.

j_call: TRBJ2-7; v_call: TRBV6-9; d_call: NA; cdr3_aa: ASRSAGVEQY
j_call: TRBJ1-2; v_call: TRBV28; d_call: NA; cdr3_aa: ASSFQALYGYT
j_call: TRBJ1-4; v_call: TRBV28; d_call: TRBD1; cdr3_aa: ASSLQGRSEKLF
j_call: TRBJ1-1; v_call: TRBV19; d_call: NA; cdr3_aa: ASSKVGGSPEAF
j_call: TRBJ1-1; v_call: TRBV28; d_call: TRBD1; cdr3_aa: ASSFTTTLTGKYTEAF
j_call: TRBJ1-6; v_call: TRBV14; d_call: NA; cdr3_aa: ASSQGRGRDSPLH
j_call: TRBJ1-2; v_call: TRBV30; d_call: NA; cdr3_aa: ACPRNEGDGYT
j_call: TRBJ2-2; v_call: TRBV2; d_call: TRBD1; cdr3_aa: ASSIRGPGELF
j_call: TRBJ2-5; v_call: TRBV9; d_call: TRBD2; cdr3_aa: ASSRGGAQETQY
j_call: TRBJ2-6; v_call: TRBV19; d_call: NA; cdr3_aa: ASNTFQGGGGANVLT
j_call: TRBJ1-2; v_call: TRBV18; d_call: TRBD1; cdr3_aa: ASSIDRVGYGYT
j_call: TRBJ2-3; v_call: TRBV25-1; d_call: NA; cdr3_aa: ASSGGGSTDTQY
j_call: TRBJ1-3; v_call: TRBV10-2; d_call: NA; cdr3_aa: ASFPGGSGNTIY
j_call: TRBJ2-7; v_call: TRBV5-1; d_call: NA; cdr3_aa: ASSFEGSSYEQY
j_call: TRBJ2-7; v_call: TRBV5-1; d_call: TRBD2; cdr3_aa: ASSLILAGGTYEQY
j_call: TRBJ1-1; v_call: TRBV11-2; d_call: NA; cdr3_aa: ASSQGAVNTEAF
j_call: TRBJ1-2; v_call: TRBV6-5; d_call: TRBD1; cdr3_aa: ASSYAGTGGAGYT
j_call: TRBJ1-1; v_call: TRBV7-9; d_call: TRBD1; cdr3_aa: ASSSRGLPEAF
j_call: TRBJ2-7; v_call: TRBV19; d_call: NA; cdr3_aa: ASSIGQGLGEQY
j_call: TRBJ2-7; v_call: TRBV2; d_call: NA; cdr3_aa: ALRYVNYEQY
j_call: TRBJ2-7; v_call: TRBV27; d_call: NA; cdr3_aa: ASSFGGYEQY
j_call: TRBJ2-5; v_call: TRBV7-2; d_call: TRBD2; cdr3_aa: ASSPASGALQETQY
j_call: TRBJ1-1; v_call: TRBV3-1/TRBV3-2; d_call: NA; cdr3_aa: ASSSSGDTEAF
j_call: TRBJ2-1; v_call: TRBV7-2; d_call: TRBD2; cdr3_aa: ASSTLAGLYNEQF
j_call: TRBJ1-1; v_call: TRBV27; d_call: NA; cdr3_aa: ASSSPRLRAF
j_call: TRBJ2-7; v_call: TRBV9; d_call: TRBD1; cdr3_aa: ASSARDRGEYEQY
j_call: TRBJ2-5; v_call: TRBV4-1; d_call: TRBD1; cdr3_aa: ASSPRDRGQETQY
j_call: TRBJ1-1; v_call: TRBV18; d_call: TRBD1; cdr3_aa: ASSPGGTGAF
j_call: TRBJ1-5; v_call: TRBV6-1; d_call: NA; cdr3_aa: ASSDFRSSNQPQH
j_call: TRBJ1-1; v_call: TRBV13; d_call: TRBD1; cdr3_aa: ASSLGQGVEAF
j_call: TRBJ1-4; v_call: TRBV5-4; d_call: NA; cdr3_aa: ASSLSGATNEKLF
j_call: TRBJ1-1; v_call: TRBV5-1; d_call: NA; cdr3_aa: ASSLTGFTEAF
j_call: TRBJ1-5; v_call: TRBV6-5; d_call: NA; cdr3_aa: ASRAQGRDQPQH
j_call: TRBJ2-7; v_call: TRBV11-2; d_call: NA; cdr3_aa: ASSLDAASYEQY
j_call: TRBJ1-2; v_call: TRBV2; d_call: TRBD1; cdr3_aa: ASSGTGGGYGYT
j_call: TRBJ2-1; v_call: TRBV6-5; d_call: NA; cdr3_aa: ASSKTVEDNEQF
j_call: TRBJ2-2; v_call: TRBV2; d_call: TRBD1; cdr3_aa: ASSNEGATGELF
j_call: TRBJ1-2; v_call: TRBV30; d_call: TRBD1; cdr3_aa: AWSVVQGTSAFYGYT
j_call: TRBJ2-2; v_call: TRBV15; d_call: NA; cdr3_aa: ATSSGENTGELF
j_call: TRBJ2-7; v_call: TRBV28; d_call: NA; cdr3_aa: ASSLEGSYEQY
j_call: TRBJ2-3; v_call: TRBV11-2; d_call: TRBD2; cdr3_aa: ASSIVITGLASTDTQY
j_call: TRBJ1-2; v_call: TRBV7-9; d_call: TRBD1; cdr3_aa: ASSADRGMANYGYT
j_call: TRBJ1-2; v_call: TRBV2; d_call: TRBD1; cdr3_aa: ASIGTGVAYGYT
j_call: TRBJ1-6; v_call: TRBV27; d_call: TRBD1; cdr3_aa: ASSPDRGSYNSPLH
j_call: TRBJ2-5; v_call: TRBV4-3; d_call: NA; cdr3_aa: ASSQVAGLGETQY
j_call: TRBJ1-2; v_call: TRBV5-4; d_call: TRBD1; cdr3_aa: ASSLRQGYGYT
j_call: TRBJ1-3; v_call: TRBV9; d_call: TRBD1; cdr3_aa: ASSVDPGRGLLGNTIY
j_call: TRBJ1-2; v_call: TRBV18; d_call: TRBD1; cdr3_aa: ASSRSGQVNYGYT
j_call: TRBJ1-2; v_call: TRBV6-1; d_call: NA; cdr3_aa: ASSENGEPYGYT
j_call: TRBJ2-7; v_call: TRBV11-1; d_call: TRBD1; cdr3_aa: ASSFWGQGAYEQY
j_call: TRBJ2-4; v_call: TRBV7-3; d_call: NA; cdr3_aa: ASSLSGGIHNIQY
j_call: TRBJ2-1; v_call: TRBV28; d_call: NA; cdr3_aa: ASSSFRNGGYNEQF
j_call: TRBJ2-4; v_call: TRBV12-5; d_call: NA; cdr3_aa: ASGRGGNIQY
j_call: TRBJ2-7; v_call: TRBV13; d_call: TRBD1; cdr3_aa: ASSLGQGSSYEQY
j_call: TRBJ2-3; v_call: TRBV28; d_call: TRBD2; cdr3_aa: ASSTGGPLDTQY
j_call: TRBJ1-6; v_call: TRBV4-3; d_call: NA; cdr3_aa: ASSQEGRGGGNSPLH
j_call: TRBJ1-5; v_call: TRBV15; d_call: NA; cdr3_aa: ATSRDRRGKNQPQH